Sequencing of this TCR beta chain was carried out in a study of T cell responses to AZD1222 COVID-19 vaccine. Across the whole study: Timing groups of about 4 and about 12 weeks for second doses were pooled. Overall study findings and caveats: Every sample of the repertoires postdated the peak T cell response.

Details on this clone: Its antigen is unidentified.

The table came from immunoSEQ multiplex PCR; TCRdb's copy has only in-frame clones and leaves some out. Of around 110,000 clones listed, about 90% were seen once; the top ten hold less than 25%. Sequencing used peripheral blood, obtained on day 0 of AZD1222 vaccination. The clonotype was recovered from an adult in good health.

CDR3 in amino acids: CASSLGGTNQPQHF. CDR3 in DNA: TGTGCCAGCAGCTTAGGTGGGACGAATCAGCCCCAGCATTTT. The V call is TRBV7-2, the J call TRBJ1-5; TRBD1 is a possible D gene (5 bases). There are 14 residues in the CDR3. The germline gives CDR1 SGHTA, CDR2 FQGNSA. The germline V and J ends were trimmed by 1 base and 4 bases, with 8 bases remaining between them.